The T cell receptor beta chain described here comes from a study of shared clonotypes between healthy human individuals. For the study at large: CD8 memory received one plate per donor, CD8 naive two, CD4 memory three and CD4 naive three.

The protocol was immunoSEQ multiplex PCR, while the TCRdb copy is restricted to in-frame clones and leaves out a portion. The table shows roughly 2.5 million clones, with over 85% occurring only once. For this clone: Its antigen is not known.

The germline CDR1 and CDR2 sequences are ENHRY and SYGVKD. CDR3 length: 11 residues. Trimming removed 11 bases at V and 3 bases at J, with 11 bases between. It was into CD45RA+ naive and CD45RA-negative memory subsets that the CD4+ cells were split. General study points: Between a handful of donors, naive CD4 clonotypes were shared at a level of approximately 5%. Compared with clonotypes that all four donors shared, non-shared clonotypes had lower generation probabilities.

This receptor was obtained from a young man in good health. Sample: naive CD4+ T cells sorted from blood. Sample subset: CD45RA+ positively selected. The rearrangement links TRBV10-3 to TRBJ2-7; D remains ambiguous. The CDR3 DNA reads TGTGCCGCTGGTCCGGGCTACGAGCAGTACTTC. It specifies CAAGPGYEQYF.